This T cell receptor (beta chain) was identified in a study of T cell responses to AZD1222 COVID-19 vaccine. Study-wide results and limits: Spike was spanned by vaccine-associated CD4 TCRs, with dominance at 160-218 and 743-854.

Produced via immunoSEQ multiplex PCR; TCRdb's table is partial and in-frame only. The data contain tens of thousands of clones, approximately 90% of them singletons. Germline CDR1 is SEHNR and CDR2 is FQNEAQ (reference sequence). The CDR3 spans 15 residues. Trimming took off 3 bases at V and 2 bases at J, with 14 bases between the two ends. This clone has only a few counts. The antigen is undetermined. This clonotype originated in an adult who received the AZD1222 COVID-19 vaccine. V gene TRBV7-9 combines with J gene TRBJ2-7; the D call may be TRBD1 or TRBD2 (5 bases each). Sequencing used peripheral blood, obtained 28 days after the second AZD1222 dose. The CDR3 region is CASSFGGPGAYEQYF. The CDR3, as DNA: TGTGCCAGCAGCTTTGGGGGACCAGGCGCCTACGAGCAGTACTTC. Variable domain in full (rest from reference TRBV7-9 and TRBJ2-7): DTGVSQNPRHKITKRGQNVTFRCDPISEHNRLYWYRQTLGQGPEFLTYFQNEAQLEKSRLLSDRFSAERPKGSFSTLEIQRTEQGDSAMYLCASSFGGPGAYEQYFGPGTRLTVT.